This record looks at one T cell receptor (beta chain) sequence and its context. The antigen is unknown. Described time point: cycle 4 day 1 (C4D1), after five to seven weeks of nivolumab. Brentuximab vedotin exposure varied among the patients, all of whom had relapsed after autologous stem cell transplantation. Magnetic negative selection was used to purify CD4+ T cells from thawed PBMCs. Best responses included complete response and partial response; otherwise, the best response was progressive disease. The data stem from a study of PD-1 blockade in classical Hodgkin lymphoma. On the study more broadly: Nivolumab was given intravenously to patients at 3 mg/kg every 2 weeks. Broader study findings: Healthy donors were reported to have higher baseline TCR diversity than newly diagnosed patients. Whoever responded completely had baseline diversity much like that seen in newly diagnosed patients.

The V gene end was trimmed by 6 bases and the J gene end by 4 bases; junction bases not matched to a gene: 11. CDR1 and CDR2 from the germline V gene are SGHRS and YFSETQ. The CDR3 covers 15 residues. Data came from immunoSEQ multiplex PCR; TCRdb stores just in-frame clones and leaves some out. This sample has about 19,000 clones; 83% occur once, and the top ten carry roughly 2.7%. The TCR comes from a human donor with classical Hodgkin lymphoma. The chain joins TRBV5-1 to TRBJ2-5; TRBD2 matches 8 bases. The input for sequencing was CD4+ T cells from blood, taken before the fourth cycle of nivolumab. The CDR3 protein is CASKIGGLGGETQYF. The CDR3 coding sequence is TGCGCCAGCAAAATCGGGGGACTAGGGGGAGAGACCCAGTACTTC.